Listed below are T cell receptor beta chains from one sample, sequenced in a study of human T cells and chemical hapten exposure. TCRdb passed the RACE reads through MiXCR, listing each CDR3 protein once. This sample has 150,000 to 200,000 distinct CDR3 sequences, with about a quarter found just once. The specimen was whole blood, collected in connection with sensitization to the hapten diphenylcyclopropenone (DPC). Receptors originate from a woman between 18 and 29 years old with alopecia areata. Some clones in this sample may be carry-over from other donors' samples. CDR3s leave out the opening cysteine and the closing phenylalanine or tryptophan. Clone sizes are given selectively: once, few, many, or a class where the clone is expanded.

v_gene,j_gene,abundance,CDR3aa
TRBV7-2,TRBJ2-3,NA,GSGSQHNSGNTQY
TRBV7-2,TRBJ2-4,NA,ASSLDPQGTLAKNIQY
TRBV27,TRBJ2-7,NA,ASSPWDSLLYEQY
TRBV30,TRBJ2-5,NA,AWSYGGNLGTQY
TRBV24-1,TRBJ2-3,NA,ATSNLAGGPGADTQY
TRBV5-1,TRBJ2-5,NA,ASSRITGLNSVVY
TRBV20-1,TRBJ1-2,NA,SARTAGHRSFYGYT
TRBV7-9,TRBJ1-1,NA,ASSVGGYAEAF
TRBV29-1,TRBJ1-1,few,SVGGKRTEAF
TRBV7-2,TRBJ2-2,NA,ASRNRGGSATANTGELF
TRBV30,TRBJ1-6,few,AWTKGVFLGVGTNSPLH
TRBV5-1,TRBJ2-1,NA,ASSLASVDEQF
TRBV7-3,TRBJ1-2,many,ASSLNLYGYT
TRBV4-3,TRBJ2-1,NA,ASSQELGEQF
TRBV19,TRBJ1-2,few,ASSTGGGGYT
TRBV2,TRBJ2-5,NA,ASVRDIEETQY
TRBV5-4,TRBJ2-3,few,ASSLSTSDTQY
TRBV25-1,TRBJ1-5,NA,ASSKEIRGGVQPQH
TRBV14,TRBJ2-7,few,ASSQVRTGSFYEQY
TRBV5-1,TRBJ2-5,NA,ASSGGRGSQETQY
TRBV7-2,TRBJ2-7,NA,ASSPAPPGQLTYEQY
TRBV5-1,TRBJ1-5,NA,ASSLTGAEQPQH
TRBV6-6,TRBJ2-3,few,ASSYPMSGRGDTQY
TRBV12-3/TRBV12-4,TRBJ2-1,NA,ASSPDETNEQF
TRBV21-1,TRBJ2-5,few,ASTALQLKETQY
TRBV7-2,TRBJ1-1,NA,ASSSRQGQAEAF
TRBV18,TRBJ1-1,NA,ASRDRRDTEAF
TRBV10-3,TRBJ2-7,NA,AISDLTGGTYEQY
TRBV7-9,TRBJ2-7,few,ASSPGTTLYEQY
TRBV6-5,TRBJ2-3,many,ASSYEAGKSGGTQY
TRBV29-1,TRBJ1-2,NA,SVENGNGYT
TRBV29-1,TRBJ2-5,few,SVGPQILQETQY
TRBV11-3,TRBJ2-2,NA,ASSLARGETGELF
TRBV4-2,TRBJ2-4,NA,ASNQGIAGHKNIQY
TRBV18,TRBJ1-5,NA,ASSPGQGGDQPQH
TRBV5-1,TRBJ1-2,NA,ASSPEGQGFT
TRBV2,TRBJ1-5,few,ASRGYSNQPQH
TRBV11-2,TRBJ1-1,many,ASTSRTSTEAF
TRBV25-1,TRBJ1-2,NA,ASSESSADYGYT
TRBV29-1,TRBJ1-2,few,SVEDRQDPYGYT
TRBV5-6,TRBJ2-1,NA,ASSLQPTSYNEQF
TRBV7-6,TRBJ1-3,few,ASSLAFLTGGDGNTIY
TRBV30,TRBJ2-1,NA,AWSVDRVAVYNEQF
TRBV5-1,TRBJ2-7,few,ASSLSPGLAEQY
TRBV2,TRBJ1-1,NA,ATTRGPGGENTEAF
TRBV4-1,TRBJ2-7,few,ASSDTRGTQY
TRBV7-2,TRBJ2-3,few,ASRRQGAYTDTQY